Shown below are 6 T cell receptor beta chains from a single sample sequenced in a study of T cells in Graves' hyperthyroidism and ophthalmopathy. Researchers took RNA transcripts and amplified the TCR beta CDR3 regions from them. HTBI primers were used for first-round RT-PCR of the TCR CDR3. Each CDR3 protein gets one entry after TCRdb re-called the multiplex PCR reads with MiXCR. The sample yields hundreds of thousands of distinct CDR3 sequences, roughly a third seen once. Sequenced: blood. The receptor set was obtained from a woman between 40 and 50 years old with Graves' hyperthyroidism.

The chain links TRBV29-1 to TRBJ1-2; TRBD1 agrees at 11 bases. The CDR3 covers 13 residues. Germline-derived CDR1 and CDR2 are SQVTM and ANQGSEA. V lost 7 bases and J lost 8; bases outside the gene matches: 9. CDR3 nucleotide sequence: TGCAGCGCCACCGGACAGGGGGCGGAAGGCTACACCTTC. Translation: CSATGQGAEGYTF.

This clonotype occurred a few times. The chain links TRBV12-3 or TRBV12-4 to TRBJ1-2; TRBD1 aligns across 9 bases. With 5 bases clipped from V and 4 bases from J, the junction kept 8 bases outside the gene matches. CDR3 length equals 15 residues. The DNA of the CDR3 is TGTGCCAGCAGTCAACGCGGGACAGGGTTCTATGGCTACACCTTC. Residues: CASSQRGTGFYGYTF.

The sample holds many counts of this clonotype. V gene TRBV25-1 combines with J gene TRBJ1-1; 7 bases are shared with TRBD1. CDR3 length: 15 amino acids. V shed 1 base and J 4 bases; nucleotides not matched to a gene: 6. Germline lookup yields CDR1 MGHDK and CDR2 SYGVNS. The chain's CDR3 is CASSELGQVVTEAFF. The CDR3 DNA is TGTGCCAGCAGTGAATTAGGACAGGTGGTCACTGAAGCTTTCTTT.

This clonotype occurred many times. The chain recombines TRBV20-1 with TRBJ2-7, with 8 bases lining up with TRBD1. Trimming cost V 3 bases and J 2 bases; bases outside gene matches: 9. Looked up from germline, CDR1 is DFQATT and CDR2 is SNEGSKA (reference sequence). This CDR3 has 15 residues. As DNA, the CDR3 is TGCAGTGCTAGCCCTGGGACAGGTATTCCCTACGAGCAGTACTTC. This gives the protein CSASPGTGIPYEQYF.

The chain recombines TRBV12-3 or TRBV12-4 with TRBJ2-6; no clear D. This CDR3 comprises 10 residues. V was pared by 8 bases and J by 11 bases, with 7 bases between. CDR3 DNA sequence: TGTGCCAGCTCATCGGACGTCCTGACTTTC. It is translated as CASSSDVLTF.

As concerns this clonotype: A much larger clone sits a single nucleotide away, making a read error possible. V gene TRBV14 combines with J gene TRBJ1-1; TRBD1 is a possible D gene (5 bases). This CDR3 contains 15 residues. V lost 5 bases to trimming and J lost 1 base, with 14 bases between them. Germline values: CDR1 SGHDN, CDR2 FVKESK. This chain's CDR3 is CASSLDGAGNTEAFF. In DNA form, the CDR3 reads TGTGCCAGCAGCTTAGATGGGGCGGGGAACACTGAAGCTTTCTTT.